This T cell receptor (beta chain) was sequenced for a study of cytomegalovirus exposure and HLA in healthy donors (dated by TCRdb to about 2017). Broadly, across the study: The 500 to 700 repertoires of the first cohort and the 95 to 150 validation repertoires were produced on the same platform, according to a later analysis. The study aimed to test whether signatures of past pathogen exposure could be identified by cataloging public T cell receptors. High-throughput TCR immunosequencing, statistical association of individual TCRs with disease status, and machine learning were combined to predict cytomegalovirus infection status. Besides the first cohort of 550 to 750 subjects, a separate validation cohort made up of over 95 different subjects was used. The paper's findings and limits, for the study overall: Three of the identified cytomegalovirus-associated TCR beta chains were confirmed in vitro to be specific for cytomegalovirus antigens. The validation cohort had no HLA typing available for a later analysis, so co-occurrence within that cohort was assessed over all 130 or so repertoires. According to the authors, the approach could potentially be generalized to other disease states and immunological phenotypes. A total of 150 to 200 TCR beta chains were listed by the study as associated with cytomegalovirus. Subsequent analysis determined that TCRs grouped into clusters in the first cohort also showed a tendency toward co-occurrence across the approximately 120 validation repertoires, and about 93% of cluster scores exceeded 0. In both the original and validation cohorts, the classifier was reported to diagnose cytomegalovirus status with high specificity and sensitivity. Across donors, most TCR sequences were observed very rarely, whereas some public TCRs were present in many individuals.

Library construction relied on the immunoSEQ multiplex PCR assay. The source study handled its data this way. A statistical classification framework was developed to diagnose cytomegalovirus status using the catalog of TCR beta chain sequences. The table comes from immuneACCESS by way of TCRdb, which keeps in-frame sequences with V and J called. Part of the clones is missing from these tables; in studies checked, under half for an unresolved V gene and the rest for unknown reasons. D and trimming come from the DNA, and the V and J calls and clone size come from that table. The sample profile shows 120,000 or so clones; roughly nine tenths of them were found once. Of the sample, around 1.8% is held by the ten largest clones. The germline V gene yields SNHLY for CDR1 and FYNNEI for CDR2. Including the terminal cysteine and phenylalanine, the CDR3 comprises 16 residues. Only the CDR3 region is kept as DNA, spanning 48 bases read in frame from base 1.

Points on this clone: There is no known antigen for this receptor. No much larger clonotype is one base removed from it; base qualities were not supplied.

The donors were included in the validation cohort of over a hundred subjects, a group kept apart from the roughly 700-subject first cohort. Recombination connected TRBV2 to TRBJ2-5, with a tentative D gene TRBD2 over 5 matching bases. The closer fit of TRBJ2-7 to the DNA end suggests the J call may be wrong. The clonotype originates from a woman aged 18-30 years in good health and CMV-seronegative. Sequencing was done on a sample of PBMCs. The base sequence is TGTGCCAGCAGTGCCCCGGTTCGCACTAGTGGCTACGAGCAGTACTTC. This encodes CASSAPVRTSGYEQYF.